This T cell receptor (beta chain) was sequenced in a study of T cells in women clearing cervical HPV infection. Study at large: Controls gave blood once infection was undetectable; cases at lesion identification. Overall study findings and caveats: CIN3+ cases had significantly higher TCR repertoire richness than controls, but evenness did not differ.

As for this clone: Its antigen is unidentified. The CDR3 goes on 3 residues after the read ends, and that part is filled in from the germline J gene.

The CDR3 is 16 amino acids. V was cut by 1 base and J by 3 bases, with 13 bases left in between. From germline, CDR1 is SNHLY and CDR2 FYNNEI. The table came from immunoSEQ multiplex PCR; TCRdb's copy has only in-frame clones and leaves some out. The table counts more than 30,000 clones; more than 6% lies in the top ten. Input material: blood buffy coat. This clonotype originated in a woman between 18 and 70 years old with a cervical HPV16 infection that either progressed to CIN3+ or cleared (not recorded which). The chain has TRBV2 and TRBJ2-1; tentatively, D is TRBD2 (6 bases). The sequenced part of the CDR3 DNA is TGTGCCAGCAGTGAAGTTCGGCTAGCGATCTACAATGAG. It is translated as CASSEVRLAIYNE. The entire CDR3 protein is CASSEVRLAIYNEQFF.